This T cell receptor (beta chain) was sequenced during a study of T-cell memory formation after mild COVID-19. TCRalpha and TCRbeta libraries used 5'RACE with constant-segment primers and UMIs. MiXCR was run by TCRdb on the 5' RACE reads, yielding one entry per CDR3 protein. Here the sample spans about 140,000 distinct CDR3 sequences, 11% to 15% being singletons. Broader study findings: A second wave expanding day 15 to 37 was CD4+-biased; contracting clones were balanced. The main location of contracting CD4+ clones was CM and EM, and that of contracting CD8+ clones was EMRA. Researchers found some responding clones in pre-infection memory, a sign that cross-reactive memory joined.

This CDR3 region has 15 residues. CDR1 and CDR2 from the germline V gene are SGHAT and FQNNGV. Trimming took off 5 bases at V and 0 bases at J, with 11 bases between the two ends. This clonotype has just a few counts. The antigen remains unidentified. This rearrangement joins TRBV11-2 to TRBJ1-5; D is undetermined. Sequenced: PBMCs or a T cell subset sorted from them (not recorded which). The receptor was derived from an adult woman who had mild COVID-19 (a few samples of this study predate the infection). Cell type and time point are not known. The CDR3 region is CASSPRGNSNQPQHF. CDR3 nucleotides: TGTGCCAGCAGCCCTCGAGGGAATAGCAATCAGCCCCAGCATTTT.